This T cell receptor (beta chain) is drawn from a study of blood T cell repertoires in COVID-19. Germline assignment: CDR1 DFQATT and CDR2 SNEGSKA (reference sequence). The CDR3 is 13 amino acids. The V and J ends lost 3 bases and 6 bases, in that order; junction bases with no gene match: 5. Per the study methods: Reference gene primer amplification gave nucleated cell count estimates. Clones were sequenced by immunoSEQ multiplex PCR, and TCRdb holds only the in-frame ones, with some missing. D and trimming come from the DNA, and the V and J calls and clone size come from that table. The sample gives some 460,000 clones, 75% to 90% of which show up once; more than 4% is in the top ten.

The rearrangement links TRBV20-1 to TRBJ2-1; 7 bases fit TRBD1. The material sequenced was peripheral blood. This clonotype was sampled from a woman in her 30s with acute or convalescent COVID-19. The CDR3 spells CSASQGVVNEQFF. The CDR3 DNA reads TGCAGTGCTAGTCAGGGGGTCGTCAATGAGCAGTTCTTC.